The next 14 T cell receptor beta chains were all read from a single sample in a study of monozygotic twins with inflammatory bowel disease. TCRdb reworked the 5' RACE reads into one entry per CDR3 protein, no DNA. This table lists 330,000 or so distinct CDR3 sequences. The specimen sequenced was blood. The receptors shown here come from a human donor with ulcerative colitis or Crohn's disease, or a healthy co-twin of an affected twin (not recorded which).

The chain recombines TRBV15 with TRBJ2-1; without DNA, the TCRdb call of TRBD1 cannot be checked. The germline CDR1 and CDR2 sequences are LNHNV and YYDKDF (reference sequence). The CDR3 is 17 residues long. The CDR3 loop reads CATSSTRGGPDYDEQFF.

The rearrangement uses TRBV28 and TRBJ1-5. This CDR3 has 17 amino acids. Germline-derived CDR1 and CDR2 are MDHEN and SYDVKM. CDR3 in amino acids: CASSLLGDLRGGQPQHF.

The genes are TRBV5-1 and TRBJ2-7; TCRdb lists TRBD1, though no DNA is available to test this call. The CDR3 consists of 13 residues. Germline values: CDR1 SGHRS, CDR2 YFSETQ. This CDR3 is CASTHPSSYEQYF.

The V call is TRBV5-1, the J call TRBJ2-2. The CDR3 totals 16 residues. Germline CDR1 is SGHRS and CDR2 is YFSETQ. The CDR3 loop is CASSLTVKKGTGELFF.

The chain carries TRBV5-1 and TRBJ2-6; TCRdb reports TRBD1, a call that lacks DNA to check it against. Germline V gene data show CDR1 as SGHRS and CDR2 as YFSETQ. CDR3 length: 17 amino acids. The CDR3 spells CASTYQGSNSGANVLTF.

This chain's CDR3 is CSVAGTGGSYEQYF. The chain has TRBV29-1 and TRBJ2-7; the TRBD1 assignment by TCRdb is unverifiable without DNA. Germline CDR1 and CDR2: SQVTM and ANQGSEA. This CDR3 spans 14 amino acids.

The CDR3: CASKPGPSYEQYF. This chain uses TRBV28 with TRBJ2-7; with no DNA, the TCRdb D assignment of TRBD1 cannot be verified. CDR3 length equals 13 residues. The V gene's germline CDR1 is MDHEN and CDR2 SYDVKM.

This chain uses TRBV7-9 with TRBJ2-7; TCRdb gives TRBD1 as the D gene, but with no DNA this cannot be confirmed. The germline V gene encodes CDR1 SEHNR and CDR2 FQNEAQ (reference sequence). The CDR3 contains 13 residues. The CDR3 region is CASSRRDTYEQYF.

This chain connects TRBV5-4 to TRBJ2-2; the D call from TCRdb, TRBD1, cannot be confirmed without DNA. Germline V gives CDR1 SGHNT, CDR2 YYREEE (reference sequence). CDR3 length equals 15 residues. The CDR3 loop reads CASSLGQGTTGELFF. Based on the CDR3 plus reference TRBV5-4 and TRBJ2-2, the full variable domain is ETGVTQSPTHLIKTRGQQVTLRCSSQSGHNTVSWYQQALGQGPQFIFQYYREEENGRGNFPPRFSGLQFPNYSSELNVNALELDDSALYLCASSLGQGTTGELFFGEGSRLTVL.

This rearrangement joins TRBV6-2 or TRBV6-3 to TRBJ2-1; TCRdb indicates TRBD1, and absent DNA this call remains unverified. The CDR3 sequence is 13 residues long. From germline, CDR1 is MNHEY and CDR2 SVGEGT. The CDR3 loop reads CASIRLGGNEQFF.

The chain employs TRBV27 and TRBJ2-3; TCRdb's D call of TRBD2 is untestable without DNA. This CDR3 has 15 residues. Looked up from germline, CDR1 is MNHEY and CDR2 is SMNVEV (reference sequence). The CDR3 protein is CASSSPGLAGYTQYF.

V usage is TRBV6-5 and J usage is TRBJ2-1. The germline gives CDR1 MNHEY, CDR2 SVGAGI. The CDR3 is made up of 13 amino acids. This chain's CDR3 is CASSYVGDNEQFF.

The V gene is TRBV6-6, the J gene TRBJ2-1; as DNA is missing, the TRBD2 call by TCRdb cannot be tested. This CDR3 contains 13 residues. CDR1 is MNHNY and CDR2 is SVGAGI in the germline V gene (reference sequence). CDR3 sequence reads: CASSYSGTSGQFF.

The V call is TRBV20-1, the J call TRBJ2-7; the D gene TCRdb calls, TRBD1, cannot be checked with no DNA. CDR3 size: 13 residues. CDR1 is DFQATT and CDR2 is SNEGSKA in the germline V gene (reference sequence). CDR3 region: CSASSGRGYEQYF.